One sample yielded the 8 T cell receptor beta chains listed below, sequenced in a study of T-cell reconstitution after alpha-beta-depleted transplantation in children (dated by TCRdb to between 2015 and 2016). The sample's treatment or condition label, in plain terms: allogeneic hematopoietic cell transplantation with graft depleted of TCRalphabeta T cells and CD19 B cells. Library method: PCR. These reads were obtained on an Illumina HiSeq 2500. TCR libraries were prepared with molecular barcoding, using unique molecular identifiers to normalize TCRbeta repertoire quantification. TCRdb reprocessed the public reads (quality trimming at Q25 with fastp, clone calling with MiXCR) and kept in-frame beta chains. CDR3 protein sequences are deduplicated, and each keeps its most common genes and DNA. The sample table holds 700,000 or so distinct CDR3 sequences, of which over 10% were seen once. Together, the top ten hold 0.79% of the sample.

Source: PBMCs, taken before TCRalphabeta/CD19-depleted stem cell transplant. The receptor set was obtained from a girl aged 2-15 years with congenital amegakaryocytic thrombocytopenia, due to receive a stem cell transplant.

This chain uses TRBV4-1 with TRBJ2-7, with 7 bases that match TRBD2. Germline V lookup: CDR1 MGHRA, CDR2 YSYEKL. J gave up 5 bases and V 8 bases, and 9 bases lay outside the gene matches. The CDR3 runs 13 residues. This chain's CDR3 is CASAPGEGNEQYF. CDR3 in DNA: TGCGCCAGCGCCCCCGGGGAGGGGAACGAGCAGTACTTC.

This clonotype came up many times. The chain carries TRBV20-1 and TRBJ1-1; 7 bases fit TRBD1. The CDR3 loop spans 13 amino acids. The junction had 5 bases not matched to a gene; V was cut back by 2 bases and J by 5 bases. CDR1 DFQATT and CDR2 SNEGSKA come from the germline V gene (reference sequence). As DNA, the CDR3 is TGCAGTGCTAGATTACAGGGGAGGACTGAAGCTTTCTTT. Amino acid sequence: CSARLQGRTEAFF.

This clonotype was observed at least ten times. CDR3 region: CASSFGSGSSYNEQFF. CDR3 DNA: TGTGCCAGCAGTTTTGGGAGCGGGAGCTCCTACAATGAGCAGTTCTTC. This chain links TRBV12-3 or TRBV12-4 with TRBJ2-1; TRBD2 aligns across 8 bases. This CDR3 is 16 amino acids long. V shed 3 bases, J shed 0 bases, and the junction held 4 bases outside the gene matches.

This clonotype has just a few counts. The chain combines TRBV29-1 with TRBJ1-2, with D maybe TRBD1 (5 bases). There are 16 residues in the CDR3. Germline V CDR1 and CDR2: SQVTM, ANQGSEA. V gave up 7 bases and J gave up 4 bases, with 25 bases separating them. The CDR3 DNA reads as TGCAGCGCAAGGGGCCCCATGACACAGCTAGCCTATGGCTACACCTTC. The encoded protein is CSARGPMTQLAYGYTF.

At least ten counts were recorded for this clonotype. The chain couples TRBV29-1 to TRBJ2-5; D may be TRBD1 (6 bases). This CDR3 contains 14 residues. Deletions cut 4 bases from V and 5 bases from J, with 17 bases between. Germline values: CDR1 SQVTM, CDR2 ANQGSEA. CDR3 residues: CSVGRGDIRETQYF. CDR3 nucleotide sequence: TGCAGCGTTGGTCGAGGGGACATAAGGGAGACCCAGTACTTC.

The chain recombines TRBV10-2 with TRBJ2-1; TRBD2 agrees at 14 bases. The CDR3 has 15 amino acids. Germline V gene sequence: CDR1 WSHSY, CDR2 SAAADI. J was trimmed by 8 bases and V by 2 bases; bases with no gene match: 2. The CDR3 spells CASSEGTSGSDEQFF. The CDR3, as DNA: TGCGCCAGCAGTGAGGGGACTAGCGGGAGCGATGAGCAGTTCTTC.

This clonotype was counted ten times or more. This chain joins TRBV20-1 and TRBJ1-2, with 10 bases aligning to TRBD1. The CDR3 extends over 13 amino acids. The trim removed 6 bases at V and 7 bases at J, leaving 8 bases unmatched. From germline, CDR1 is DFQATT and CDR2 SNEGSKA (reference sequence). The CDR3 region has the DNA TGCAGTGCGAGGACAGGGGGGGTGCGTGGCTACACCTTC. Translated, it gives CSARTGGVRGYTF.

DNA for the CDR3: TGCGCCAGCAAGCTTTGGGCGTTCCTAGCCAACTCCTACGAGCAGTACTTC. Encoded protein: CASKLWAFLANSYEQYF. The gene calls are TRBV4-1 and TRBJ2-7; TRBD2 might be the D (5 bases). V was trimmed by 7 bases and J by 0 bases, leaving 22 bases between them. The CDR3 contains 17 residues. Germline V gene lookup returns CDR1 MGHRA and CDR2 YSYEKL.